One and the same sample provided the 23 T cell receptor beta chains below, sequenced in a study of technical replicates of blood from four donors. The repertoire was sequenced with immunoSEQ multiplex PCR; TCRdb's copy has only in-frame clones and lacks some. The table shows nearly 95,000 clones, with 90% to 96% occurring only once. Sequencing was carried out using T cells isolated from PBMCs. These receptor sequences come from a human donor in good health.

The chain combines TRBV2 with TRBJ2-5; the D is unclear. This CDR3 has 11 amino acids. V was cut by 5 bases and J by 2 bases, with 3 bases left in between. CDR1 is SNHLY and CDR2 is FYNNEI in the germline V gene. CDR3 nucleotides: TGTGCCAGCAGTTCGCAAGAGACCCAGTACTTC. Its protein is CASSSQETQYF.

Note on this clone: Because the CDR3 is missing its conserved closing phenylalanine or tryptophan, this is likely a read error. No DNA is shown, since the ends of the CDR3 on it are uncertain; the CDR3 is the one TCRdb lists. The gene calls are TRBV18 and TRBJ2-7; the table's D call, TRBD2, has no DNA check behind it. Per the germline V gene, CDR1 is KGHSH and CDR2 is LQKENI. The CDR3 has 13 residues if both end residues are counted. CDR3 residues: CASSPEIAGGFTL.

The chain carries TRBV27 and TRBJ2-5; tentatively, D is TRBD2 (6 bases). CDR1 is MNHEY, CDR2 SMNVEV, per germline (reference sequence). The CDR3 is made up of 14 amino acids. The germline V and J ends were trimmed by 5 bases and 0 bases, with 10 bases remaining between them. CDR3 in DNA: TGTGCCAGCAGTCTGGGACTCTACCAAGAGACCCAGTACTTC. Translation gives CASSLGLYQETQYF.

The V gene is TRBV27, the J gene TRBJ2-7; tentative D call: TRBD1 (6 bases). The germline V gene has CDR1 MNHEY and CDR2 SMNVEV (reference sequence). This CDR3 contains 13 residues. V was pared by 6 bases and J by 4 bases, with 13 bases between. Here the CDR3 reads CASSPGQTYEQYF. The CDR3, as DNA: TGTGCCAGCAGCCCTGGACAGACTTACGAGCAGTACTTC.

The chain is built from TRBV30 and TRBJ2-3, with 7 bases aligning to TRBD1. CDR1 is GTSNPN, CDR2 SVGIG, per germline (reference sequence). The CDR3 has 12 amino acids. V shed 4 bases, J shed 4 bases, and the junction held 2 bases outside the gene matches. The CDR3 protein is CAWTTGADTQYF. The CDR3 nucleotides are TGTGCCTGGACAACAGGGGCAGATACGCAGTATTTT.

This clone has only a few counts. The V call is TRBV5-1, the J call TRBJ1-1; TRBD1 matches at 8 bases. The ends lost 5 bases at V and 5 bases at J; junction bases unmatched: 5. Per the germline V gene, CDR1 is SGHRS and CDR2 is YFSETQ. CDR3 length: 13 amino acids. Written as DNA, the CDR3 is TGCGCCAGCAGACCGACAGGGGCTACTGAAGCTTTCTTT. This encodes CASRPTGATEAFF.

V and J are TRBV29-1 and TRBJ2-7; 9 positions agree with TRBD2. V lost 4 bases, J lost 5 bases, and 9 bases stayed unmatched. CDR3 length: 14 amino acids. Germline loops: CDR1 SQVTM, CDR2 ANQGSEA. The CDR3 is CSVAGGRAGDEQYF. The CDR3 DNA sequence: TGCAGCGTTGCTGGCGGGAGGGCTGGCGACGAGCAGTACTTC.

The chain joins TRBV29-1 to TRBJ2-3; 7 nucleotides align to TRBD1. Per the germline V gene, CDR1 is SQVTM and CDR2 is ANQGSEA. CDR3 size: 13 residues. Losses at the gene ends were 3 bases for V and 5 bases for J; bases not matched to a gene: 5. The CDR3, as DNA: TGCAGCGTTGATCGACAGGGTTTAGATACGCAGTATTTT. It translates to CSVDRQGLDTQYF.

The chain employs TRBV21-1 and TRBJ1-2; the table's TRBD1 call for D was not verified on the DNA. TRBV21-1 is given as a pseudogene. The CDR3 sequence is 14 residues long. This chain's CDR3 is CASSAIQGNYGYTF. CDR3 in DNA: TGTGCCAGCAGCGCTATACAGGGGAACTATGGCTACACCTTC.

The chain employs TRBV6-5 and TRBJ2-7; 8 nucleotides line up with TRBD2. The CDR3 runs 14 residues. Looked up from germline, CDR1 is MNHEY and CDR2 is SVGAGI. V lost 1 base, J lost 4 bases, and 3 bases stayed unmatched. The CDR3 bases are TGTGCCAGCAGTTACTTCGGGACTAGTTACGAGCAGTACTTC. Translating gives CASSYFGTSYEQYF.

This sequence joins TRBV27 and TRBJ2-7, with 11 bases that match TRBD2. Germline assignment: CDR1 MNHEY and CDR2 SMNVEV (reference sequence). This CDR3 has 15 amino acids. V was pared by 2 bases and J by 4 bases, with 4 bases of the junction left unmatched. CDR3 sequence reads: CASSLRLAGLYEQYF. In DNA form, the CDR3 reads TGTGCCAGCAGTTTAAGACTAGCGGGACTGTACGAGCAGTACTTC.

The chain employs TRBV2 and TRBJ1-5; D may be TRBD1 (6 bases). The germline V and J ends were trimmed by 4 bases and 3 bases, with 13 bases remaining between them. CDR1 and CDR2 (germline): SNHLY, FYNNEI. This CDR3 has 15 residues. The CDR3 here is CASSGPGQNNQPQHF. CDR3 bases: TGTGCCAGCAGTGGGCCAGGACAGAACAATCAGCCCCAGCATTTT. Full variable domain (outside the CDR3, taken from reference TRBV2 and TRBJ1-5): EPEVTQTPSHQVTQMGQEVILRCVPISNHLYFYWYRQILGQKVEFLVSFYNNEISEKSEIFDDQFSVERPDGSNFTLKIRSTKLEDSAMYFCASSGPGQNNQPQHFGDGTRLSIL.

The rearrangement links TRBV7-8 to TRBJ2-7; TRBD1 might be the D (6 bases). V was cut by 2 bases and J by 5 bases, with 10 bases left in between. The CDR3 covers 13 residues. Germline CDR1 reads SGHVS; CDR2 reads FQNEAQ. The CDR3 sequence: CASSLTGLNEQYF. CDR3 nucleotide sequence: TGTGCCAGCAGCTTAACAGGGCTCAACGAGCAGTACTTC.

The chain joins TRBV6-5 to TRBJ2-7; D may be TRBD1 (6 bases). Trimming left V 2 bases short and J 6 bases short, with 17 bases between. The V gene's germline CDR1 is MNHEY and CDR2 SVGAGI. This CDR3 spans 15 amino acids. CDR3 DNA sequence: TGTGCCAGCAGTTACGGGTCAGGGGTCTCCACCGAGCAGTACTTC. Its translation: CASSYGSGVSTEQYF.

This rearrangement joins TRBV19 to TRBJ1-3; D not certain. The CDR3 length is 15 residues. CDR1 LNHDA and CDR2 SQIVND come from the germline V gene (reference sequence). The V end was cut by 3 bases, the J end by 5 bases, with 14 bases between. DNA for the CDR3: TGTGCCAGTAGTATCCGCGGGATCCTGAGAAACACCATATATTTT. Its translation: CASSIRGILRNTIYF.

V and J are TRBV7-9 and TRBJ1-4, with D uncertain. The germline gives CDR1 SEHNR, CDR2 FQNEAQ (reference sequence). Trimming took off 5 bases at V and 7 bases at J, with 11 bases between the two ends. The CDR3 is 13 amino acids. CDR3 amino acids: CASSRGFREKLFF. CDR3 coding DNA: TGTGCCAGCAGCCGGGGTTTCCGTGAAAAACTGTTTTTT.

This clone showed up just once. This sequence joins TRBV5-6 and TRBJ2-5, with 8 bases matching TRBD2. The CDR3 contains 15 residues. V gave up 2 bases and J gave up 4 bases; unmatched junction bases: 7. Germline V lookup: CDR1 SGHDT, CDR2 YYEEEE. The CDR3 here is CASSFVTSEAETQYF. In nucleotides, the CDR3 is TGTGCCAGCAGCTTCGTGACTAGCGAGGCAGAGACCCAGTACTTC.

The rearrangement uses TRBV6-1 and TRBJ2-7; 8 bases match TRBD1. Germline V lookup: CDR1 MNHNS, CDR2 SASEGT. V dropped 7 bases and J dropped 3; count of bases not matched to a gene: 5. The CDR3 length is 13 residues. The chain's CDR3 is CASKRTGNYEQYF. The CDR3 DNA reads as TGTGCCAGCAAGCGGACAGGGAACTACGAGCAGTACTTC.

The chain is built from TRBV4-3 and TRBJ2-3; 8 bases are a match to TRBD2. CDR1 is LGHNA, CDR2 YSLEER, per germline. V lost 0 bases to trimming and J lost 2 bases; unmatched junction nucleotides: 7. This CDR3 is built from 17 residues. The CDR3 spells CASSQEGLAGITDTQYF. CDR3 in DNA: TGCGCCAGCAGCCAAGAGGGGCTAGCGGGTATCACAGATACGCAGTATTTT.

The rearrangement uses TRBV11-3 and TRBJ2-5; TRBD2 matches at 8 bases. Germline assignment: CDR1 SGHNT and CDR2 YENEEA. V gave up 5 bases and J gave up 5 bases; unmatched junction bases: 7. The CDR3 extends over 14 amino acids. The CDR3 bases are TGTGCCAGCAGCCCTACAGCGGGAGTGGAGACCCAGTACTTC. This codes for CASSPTAGVETQYF.

This clone was seen just once. The CDR3 sequence: CASSPLRQGNTEAFF. CDR3 coding DNA: TGTGCCAGCTCACCACTTAGACAGGGGAACACTGAAGCTTTCTTT. This chain joins TRBV18 and TRBJ1-1, with 7 bases matching TRBD1. V dropped 1 base and J dropped 1; count of bases not matched to a gene: 3. Germline V gene lookup returns CDR1 KGHSH and CDR2 LQKENI. The CDR3 sequence is 15 residues long.

The chain is built from TRBV25-1 and TRBJ1-4; D is uncertain. In germline, CDR1 is MGHDK, CDR2 SYGVNS. The CDR3 sequence is 14 residues long. Trimming removed 3 bases at V and 3 bases at J, with 8 bases between. The chain's CDR3 is CASSEDSANEKLFF. The CDR3 bases are TGTGCCAGCAGTGAGGATAGCGCTAATGAAAAACTGTTTTTT.

The genes are TRBV5-1 and TRBJ2-5; D remains ambiguous. This CDR3 spans 14 amino acids. V lost 1 base and J lost 7, with 14 bases in between. Per the germline V gene, CDR1 is SGHRS and CDR2 is YFSETQ. This chain's CDR3 is CASSLTPGSGTQYF. The DNA for the CDR3 is TGCGCCAGCAGCTTGACCCCCGGGTCGGGGACCCAGTACTTC.